The clone carrying this T cell receptor beta chain was counted a single time. The antigen remains unidentified. V lost 3 bases and J 0 bases, leaving 6 bases between the germline ends. The CDR3 is 14 amino acids. Germline values: CDR1 KGHSH, CDR2 LQKENI. This sample is part of a study of STAT3 mutations in large granular lymphocyte leukemia. Study-level background: Immunosuppressive therapy was given to more than half of T-LGLL patients.

TCRbeta libraries averaged about 40,773 productive templates per sample. The method was immunoSEQ multiplex PCR; TCRdb's version includes in-frame clones alone and lacks a portion of them. In the table there are several hundred clones, about 45% of which are singletons. Study-level points and caveats: Clonal expansion was inferred from other time points because no sample existed at each clone's first appearance. Every T-cell large granular lymphocyte leukemia patient had at least one immunodominant TCR beta clonotype. All newly emerging clones after therapy were STAT3 wild type.

The rearrangement joins TRBV18 to TRBJ1-5; D gene unclear. Material: peripheral blood mononuclear cells. The TCR comes from a woman aged 45-59 years with T-cell large granular lymphocyte leukemia. Some clones in this sample may be carry-over from other donors' samples. CDR3 sequence: CASSPIYSNQPQHF. The CDR3 DNA sequence: TGTGCCAGCTCACCGATCTATAGCAATCAGCCCCAGCATTTT. Combining the CDR3 with reference TRBV18 and TRBJ1-5 gives the whole variable domain NAGVMQNPRHLVRRRGQEARLRCSPMKGHSHVYWYRQLPEEGLKFMVYLQKENIIDESGMPKERFSAEFPKEGPSILRIQQVVRGDSAAYFCASSPIYSNQPQHFGDGTRLSIL.